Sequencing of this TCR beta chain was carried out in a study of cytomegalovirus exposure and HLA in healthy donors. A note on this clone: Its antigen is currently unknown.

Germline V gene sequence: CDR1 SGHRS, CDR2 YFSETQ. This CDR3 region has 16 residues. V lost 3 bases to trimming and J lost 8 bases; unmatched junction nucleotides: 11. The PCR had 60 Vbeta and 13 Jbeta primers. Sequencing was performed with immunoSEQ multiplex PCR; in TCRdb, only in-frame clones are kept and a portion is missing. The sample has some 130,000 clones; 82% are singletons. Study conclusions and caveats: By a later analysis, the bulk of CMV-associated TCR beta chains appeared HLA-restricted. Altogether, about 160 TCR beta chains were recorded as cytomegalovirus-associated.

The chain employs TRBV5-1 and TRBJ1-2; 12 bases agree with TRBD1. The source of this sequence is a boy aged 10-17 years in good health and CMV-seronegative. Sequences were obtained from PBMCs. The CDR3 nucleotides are TGCGCCAGCAGCTGGGGGGGGGACAGGGGGCCAGAAGGCTACACCTTC. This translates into CASSWGGDRGPEGYTF.